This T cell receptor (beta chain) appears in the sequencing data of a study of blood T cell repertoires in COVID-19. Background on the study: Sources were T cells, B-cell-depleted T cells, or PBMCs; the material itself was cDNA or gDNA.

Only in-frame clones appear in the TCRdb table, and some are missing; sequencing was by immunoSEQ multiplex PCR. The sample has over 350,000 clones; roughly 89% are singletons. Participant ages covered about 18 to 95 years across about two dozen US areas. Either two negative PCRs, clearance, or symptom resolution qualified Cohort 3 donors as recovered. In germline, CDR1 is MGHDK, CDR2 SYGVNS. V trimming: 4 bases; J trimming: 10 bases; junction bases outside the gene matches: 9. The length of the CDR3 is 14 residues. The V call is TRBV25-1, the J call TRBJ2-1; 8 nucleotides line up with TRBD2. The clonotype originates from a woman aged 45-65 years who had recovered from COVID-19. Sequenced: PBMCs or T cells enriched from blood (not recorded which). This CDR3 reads CASSVPGGNGEQFF. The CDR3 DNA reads TGTGCCAGCAGTGTGCCGGGGGGGAACGGGGAGCAGTTCTTC.